The clone carrying this T cell receptor beta chain has a count of ten or more. Its target is unknown. V was trimmed by 6 bases and J by 2 bases, leaving 11 bases between them. Germline V gives CDR1 MNHNS, CDR2 SASEGT. The CDR3 length is 13 residues. The source of the sample is a study of immune heterogeneity within non-small cell lung tumors. Study overall: There were several squamous cell carcinomas, roughly 10 non-squamous carcinomas and 1 tumor not otherwise specified. General study findings and limits: T-cell receptor beta clonotypes at high frequency differed largely between individual patients. Each patient's tumor sites shared recurring identical dominant CDR3 beta clonotypes, and individual sites also carried their own high-frequency clones.

Bulk tumor genomic DNA was the template, and each sample received about 600 ng. During surgery, several far-apart biopsies were obtained from every primary tumor. These patients got curative surgery after being newly diagnosed with untreated non-small cell lung cancer. Donation came from patients with newly diagnosed non-small cell lung cancer who were having surgery with curative intent. Multiplex PCR was performed with 32 V and 13 J primers, and it amplified TCR beta CDR3. TCRdb independently ran MiXCR on the multiplex PCR reads; one entry per CDR3 protein. Of around 20,000 distinct CDR3 sequences in the sample, 28% were seen once.

Sequencing was carried out using lung tumor tissue. The V call is TRBV6-1, the J call TRBJ2-7; the D gene is possibly TRBD1 (5 bases). The receptor was derived from a man aged 35 to 55 with non-small cell lung cancer. The CDR3 DNA reads TGTGCCAGCAGAGTAGGGGCTACCTACGAGCAGTACTTC. It translates to CASRVGATYEQYF.